The 21 T cell receptor beta chains below were found in one sample sequenced in a study of CD8+ T cells in alopecia areata. Documented treatment: oral pan-JAK inhibitor, 5-10 mg twice daily. The sequencing template was cDNA reverse transcribed from extracted RNA. Sequenced by immunoSEQ multiplex PCR; TCRdb stores in-frame clones only, minus some. The sample holds approximately 140,000 clones, around four fifths seen once. Sequences were derived from CD8+ T cells sorted from blood, sampled at week 4, from a patient treated with tofacitinib. The receptors were sampled from a human donor with alopecia areata.

V is TRBV5-1 and J is TRBJ2-5, with TRBD2 matching 9 bases. V was clipped by 6 bases and J by 3 bases; unmatched bases: 12. Germline loops: CDR1 SGHRS, CDR2 YFSETQ. The CDR3 consists of 16 residues. The CDR3 here is CASTPRWASGEETQYF. The CDR3 DNA reads TGCGCCAGCACCCCGAGGTGGGCTAGCGGGGAAGAGACCCAGTACTTC.

The chain uses TRBV27 and TRBJ1-2; TRBD1 might be the D (6 bases). CDR3 length: 13 amino acids. V lost 2 bases to trimming and J lost 4 bases, with 8 bases between them. Looked up from germline, CDR1 is MNHEY and CDR2 is SMNVEV (reference sequence). In nucleotides, the CDR3 is TGTGCCAGCAGTTTACTGACAGGCTATGGCTACACCTTC. Protein: CASSLLTGYGYTF.

J is TRBJ1-2 and V is TRBV27; D is uncertain. The CDR3 is made up of 15 amino acids. V lost 6 bases and J lost 13, with 27 bases in between. Germline V gives CDR1 MNHEY, CDR2 SMNVEV (reference sequence). The CDR3 reads CASSYRPQSGGGLTF. The CDR3 DNA reads as TGTGCCAGCAGCTATAGACCCCAATCAGGAGGCGGCCTCACCTTC.

The chain combines TRBV29-1 with TRBJ2-7, with 8 bases matching TRBD1. V gave up 5 bases and J gave up 9 bases; unmatched junction bases: 9. The CDR3 has 12 amino acids. The germline V gene encodes CDR1 SQVTM and CDR2 ANQGSEA. The chain's CDR3 is CSVLSGGRGQYF. The CDR3 DNA is TGCAGCGTTTTGTCAGGGGGCAGGGGGCAGTACTTC.

The V and J genes are TRBV29-1 and TRBJ1-5; D is possibly TRBD1 (6 bases). Trimming removed 0 bases at V and 11 bases at J, with 11 bases between. The CDR3 contains 12 residues. Germline V gene sequence: CDR1 SQVTM, CDR2 ANQGSEA. The CDR3 region is CSVEEGGRTQHF. CDR3 sequence (DNA): TGCAGCGTTGAAGAGGGGGGGCGCACCCAGCATTTT.

V and J are TRBV4-3 and TRBJ2-1; D unclear. The CDR3 totals 15 residues. The germline CDR1 and CDR2 sequences are LGHNA and YSLEER. V shed 5 bases and J shed 5 bases, with 16 bases lying between them. DNA of the CDR3: TGCGCCAGCAGCGTTGACCCCGCCCCTAACAATGAGCAGTTCTTC. It is translated as CASSVDPAPNNEQFF.

V gene TRBV7-9 combines with J gene TRBJ1-3; TRBD1 agrees at 8 bases. After removal of 4 bases from V and 3 bases from J, the junction contained 11 bases not matched to a gene. The CDR3 has 17 amino acids. Germline V gene sequence: CDR1 SEHNR, CDR2 FQNEAQ (reference sequence). CDR3 coding DNA: TGTGCCAGCAGCTCTCCTCGTGGACAGGGCGATGGAAACACCATATATTTT. Protein product: CASSSPRGQGDGNTIYF. Combining the CDR3 with reference TRBV7-9 and TRBJ1-3 gives the whole variable domain DTGVSQNPRHKITKRGQNVTFRCDPISEHNRLYWYRQTLGQGPEFLTYFQNEAQLEKSRLLSDRFSAERPKGSFSTLEIQRTEQGDSAMYLCASSSPRGQGDGNTIYFGEGSWLTVV.

A remark on this clone: At one of its ends the junction is not consistent with the germline gene, which may arise from a read error. The chain is built from TRBV30 and TRBJ2-7; tentatively, D is TRBD2 (6 bases). Germline V lookup: CDR1 GTSNPN, CDR2 SVGIG (reference sequence). This CDR3 contains 11 residues. The CDR3 spells CAWSSPRAGGF. CDR3 DNA: TGTGCCTGGAGTTCGCCCAGGGCCGGGGGATTC. The full variable domain, completed using reference TRBV30 and TRBJ2-7, is SQTIHQWPATLVQPVGSPLSLECTVEGTSNPNLYWYRQAAGRGLQLLFYSVGIGQISSEVPQNLSASRPQDRQFILSSKKLLLSDSGFYLCAWSSPRAGGFGPGTRLTVT.

The V call is TRBV9, the J call TRBJ2-1, with 7 bases lining up with TRBD1. The trim removed 0 bases at V and 6 bases at J, leaving 0 bases unmatched. The germline CDR1 and CDR2 sequences are SGDLS and YYNGEE. The CDR3 loop spans 13 amino acids. The CDR3 reads CASSVAGGNEQFF. The DNA of the CDR3 is TGTGCCAGCAGCGTAGCAGGGGGCAATGAGCAGTTCTTC.

The chain uses TRBV4-1 and TRBJ2-5; 11 bases line up with TRBD2. V lost 2 bases and J lost 2; bases outside the gene matches: 10. Germline V CDR1 and CDR2: MGHRA, YSYEKL. This CDR3 has 18 residues. The chain's CDR3 is CASSQFSGGAQGQETQYF. For the CDR3, the DNA is TGCGCCAGCAGCCAATTTAGCGGGGGGGCTCAGGGACAAGAGACCCAGTACTTC.

The chain carries TRBV7-9 and TRBJ2-1; D is unclear. The CDR3 loop spans 13 amino acids. Trimming left V 4 bases short and J 6 bases short, with 10 bases between. The germline V gene encodes CDR1 SEHNR and CDR2 FQNEAQ (reference sequence). In nucleotides, the CDR3 is TGTGCCAGCAGCTCACCCACCAGCAATGAGCAGTTCTTC. It yields the protein CASSSPTSNEQFF. Full variable domain (outside the CDR3, taken from reference TRBV7-9 and TRBJ2-1): DTGVSQNPRHKITKRGQNVTFRCDPISEHNRLYWYRQTLGQGPEFLTYFQNEAQLEKSRLLSDRFSAERPKGSFSTLEIQRTEQGDSAMYLCASSSPTSNEQFFGPGTRLTVL.

J is TRBJ2-4 and V is TRBV5-1; TRBD1 matches 7 bases. V gave up 7 bases and J gave up 0 bases; unmatched junction bases: 1. The length of the CDR3 is 13 residues. Germline V lookup: CDR1 SGHRS, CDR2 YFSETQ. The DNA for the CDR3 is TGCGCCAGCGGGGACAGAGCCAAAAACATTCAGTACTTC. Protein sequence: CASGDRAKNIQYF.

The chain employs TRBV19 and TRBJ1-3; D not resolved. CDR1 and CDR2 (germline): LNHDA, SQIVND (reference sequence). V was clipped by 9 bases and J by 8 bases, with 8 bases between them. The CDR3 has 10 amino acids. The chain's CDR3 is CARLKHTIYF. The CDR3 DNA reads TGTGCCAGGCTGAAACACACCATATATTTT.

The V call is TRBV2, the J call TRBJ1-4; 8 bases align to TRBD1. Germline CDR1 and CDR2: SNHLY and FYNNEI. This CDR3 has 14 amino acids. V gave up 8 bases and J gave up 4 bases; unmatched junction bases: 6. CDR3 in amino acids: CASRGTGLNEKLFF. As DNA, the CDR3 is TGTGCCAGCCGTGGGACAGGCCTTAATGAAAAACTGTTTTTT.

Turning to this clone: At the DNA level, this CDR3 is encoded by other sequences in the same sample as well. V is TRBV29-1 and J is TRBJ2-1; 7 bases align to TRBD1. The CDR3 spans 14 residues. Germline assignment: CDR1 SQVTM and CDR2 ANQGSEA. The J segment lost 2 bases and the V segment lost 6 bases, leaving 7 bases of the junction unmatched. The DNA of the CDR3 is TGCAGCGTGGAAACCGGGACAGCCTACAATGAGCAGTTCTTC. Its protein product is CSVETGTAYNEQFF.

J is TRBJ2-5 and V is TRBV15; 10 bases fit TRBD2. Germline V gene sequence: CDR1 LNHNV, CDR2 YYDKDF (reference sequence). The CDR3 runs 16 residues. Trimming cost V 3 bases and J 1 base; bases outside gene matches: 5. The CDR3 DNA is TGTGCCACCAGCAGTCCCCGGACTAGCGGCCAAGAGACCCAGTACTTC. Translation: CATSSPRTSGQETQYF. The variable domain in full, with the rest retrieved from reference TRBV15 and TRBJ2-5, is DAMVIQNPRYQVTQFGKPVTLSCSQTLNHNVMYWYQQKSSQAPKLLFHYYDKDFNNEADTPDNFQSRRPNTSFCFLDIRSPGLGDTAMYLCATSSPRTSGQETQYFGPGTRLLVL.

This chain joins TRBV7-2 and TRBJ1-4, with 9 bases identical to TRBD1. The CDR3 runs to 14 residues. V was clipped by 5 bases and J by 7 bases; unmatched bases: 5. Germline-derived CDR1 and CDR2 are SGHTA and FQGNSA. The CDR3 nucleotides are TGTGCCAGCAGCCCGGGGACAGGGAGTGAAAAACTGTTTTTT. Translated, it gives CASSPGTGSEKLFF.

The rearrangement links TRBV10-2 to TRBJ2-3; 16 nucleotides agree with TRBD2. The CDR3 spans 20 residues. Germline-derived CDR1 and CDR2 are WSHSY and SAAADI. V gave up 4 bases and J gave up 0 bases; unmatched junction bases: 10. In nucleotides, the CDR3 is TGCGCCAGCAGTGTAGAGGGACTAGCGGGGGGGCCGGCTAGCACAGATACGCAGTATTTT. It encodes CASSVEGLAGGPASTDTQYF.

The chain uses TRBV27 and TRBJ2-5, with D perhaps matching TRBD1 (5 bases). The CDR3 is 13 amino acids. V lost 3 bases to trimming and J lost 3 bases, with 8 bases between them. The germline gives CDR1 MNHEY, CDR2 SMNVEV (reference sequence). CDR3 protein: CASSFGAEETQYF. CDR3 DNA sequence: TGTGCCAGCAGTTTTGGGGCGGAAGAGACCCAGTACTTC.

The gene calls are TRBV7-9 and TRBJ2-3; TRBD2 aligns across 9 bases. This CDR3 is built from 15 residues. Unmatched junction bases numbered 8, after V lost 5 bases and J lost 5 bases. Germline CDR1 reads SEHNR; CDR2 reads FQNEAQ (reference sequence). The CDR3 bases are TGTGCCAGCAGCCCGCGGGGGGGCTCCTTAGATACGCAGTATTTT. Its translation: CASSPRGGSLDTQYF. The entire variable domain, with the rest obtained from reference TRBV7-9 and TRBJ2-3, is as follows: DTGVSQNPRHKITKRGQNVTFRCDPISEHNRLYWYRQTLGQGPEFLTYFQNEAQLEKSRLLSDRFSAERPKGSFSTLEIQRTEQGDSAMYLCASSPRGGSLDTQYFGPGTRLTVL.

The V gene is TRBV5-1, the J gene TRBJ2-3; D may be TRBD2 (5 bases). The germline V gene has CDR1 SGHRS and CDR2 YFSETQ. Trimming left V 7 bases short and J 6 bases short, with 18 bases between. The CDR3 is made up of 14 amino acids. Written as DNA, the CDR3 is TGCGCCAGCGGGATCCGGGAACGAACGGATACGCAGTATTTT. Amino acid sequence: CASGIRERTDTQYF. The full variable domain, in which reference TRBV5-1 and TRBJ2-3 provide the parts outside the CDR3, is KAGVTQTPRYLIKTRGQQVTLSCSPISGHRSVSWYQQTPGQGLQFLFEYFSETQRNKGNFPGRFSGRQFSNSRSEMNVSTLELGDSALYLCASGIRERTDTQYFGPGTRLTVL.